This T cell receptor (beta chain) was captured by sequencing in a study of blood T cells in healthy people across ages. Whole-study findings and limits: Naive and antigen-experienced cells were not separated, limiting conclusive comparison.

This clonotype was observed a few times. What it recognizes is unknown. This CDR3 comprises 14 residues. Trimming cost V 4 bases and J 4 bases, with 16 bases left between them. Germline-derived CDR1 and CDR2 are SQVTM and ANQGSEA. A minimum of 6 million PBMCs was isolated per sample. A second PCR, run for about 7 to 11 cycles, used a sample-barcoded 5' primer plus a J-beta primer mix. A tag from a template-switch adaptor with 12 random nucleotides marked each cDNA molecule. Every sample returned 2.5 million or more CDR3-containing paired-end reads. TCRdb independently ran MiXCR on the 5' RACE reads; one entry per CDR3 protein. The table includes hundreds of thousands of distinct CDR3 sequences, around 42% detected once.

J is TRBJ2-5 and V is TRBV29-1; unclear D gene. This TCR was recovered from a man aged 55 to 70 in good health. The specimen was blood. The CDR3 loop is CSVGSVRVGETQYF. In DNA, the CDR3 is TGCAGCGTTGGGTCCGTAAGAGTTGGAGAGACCCAGTACTTC.